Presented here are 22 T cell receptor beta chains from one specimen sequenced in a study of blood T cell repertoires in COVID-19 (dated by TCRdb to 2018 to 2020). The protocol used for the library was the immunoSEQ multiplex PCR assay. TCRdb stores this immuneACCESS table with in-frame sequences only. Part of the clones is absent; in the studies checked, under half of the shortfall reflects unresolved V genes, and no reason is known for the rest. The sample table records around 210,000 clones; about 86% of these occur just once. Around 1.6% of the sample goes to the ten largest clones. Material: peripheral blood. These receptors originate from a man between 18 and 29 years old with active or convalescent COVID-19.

The CDR3 bases are TGTGCCAGCAGCCCTCGCGGACTAGCGGGGAGTAACACCGGGGAGCTGTTTTTT. As protein: CASSPRGLAGSNTGELFF. The chain carries TRBV3-1 (or the pseudogene TRBV3-2) and TRBJ2-2; 12 bases agree with TRBD2. V trimming: 4 bases; J trimming: 2 bases; junction bases outside the gene matches: 8. Germline lookup yields CDR1 LGHDT and CDR2 YNNKEL (reference sequence). The CDR3 length is 18 residues.

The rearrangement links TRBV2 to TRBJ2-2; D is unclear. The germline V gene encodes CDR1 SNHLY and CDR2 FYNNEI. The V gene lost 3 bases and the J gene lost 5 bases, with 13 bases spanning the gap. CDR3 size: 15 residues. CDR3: CASSEGSRWTGELFF. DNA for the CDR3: TGTGCCAGCAGTGAGGGCAGCCGGTGGACCGGGGAGCTGTTTTTT.

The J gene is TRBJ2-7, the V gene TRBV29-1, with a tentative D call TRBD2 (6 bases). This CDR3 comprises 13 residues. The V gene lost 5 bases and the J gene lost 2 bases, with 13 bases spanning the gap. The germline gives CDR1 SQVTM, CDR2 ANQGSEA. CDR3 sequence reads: CSVRVGGPYEQYF. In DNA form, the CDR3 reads TGCAGCGTTCGGGTGGGAGGCCCCTACGAGCAGTACTTC.

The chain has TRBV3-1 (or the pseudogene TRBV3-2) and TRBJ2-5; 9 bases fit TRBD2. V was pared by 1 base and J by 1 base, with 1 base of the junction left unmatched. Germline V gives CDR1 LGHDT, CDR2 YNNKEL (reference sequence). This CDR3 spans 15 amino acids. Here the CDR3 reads CASSQGGRVQETQYF. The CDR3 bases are TGTGCCAGCAGCCAAGGCGGGAGGGTCCAAGAGACCCAGTACTTC.

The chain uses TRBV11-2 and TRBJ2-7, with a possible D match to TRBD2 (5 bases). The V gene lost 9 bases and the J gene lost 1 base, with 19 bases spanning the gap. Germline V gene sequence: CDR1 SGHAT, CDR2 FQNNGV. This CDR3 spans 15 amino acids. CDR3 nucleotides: TGTGCCAGTTCCCAACCGGGGTTAAATTCCTACGAGCAGTACTTC. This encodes CASSQPGLNSYEQYF.

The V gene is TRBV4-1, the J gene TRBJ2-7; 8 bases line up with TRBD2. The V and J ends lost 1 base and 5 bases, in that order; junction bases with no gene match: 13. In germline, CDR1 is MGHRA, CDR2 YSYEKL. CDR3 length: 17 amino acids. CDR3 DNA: TGCGCCAGCAGCCAAGTTGTCGTTGCTGGACTAGCAGACGAGCAGTACTTC. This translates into CASSQVVVAGLADEQYF.

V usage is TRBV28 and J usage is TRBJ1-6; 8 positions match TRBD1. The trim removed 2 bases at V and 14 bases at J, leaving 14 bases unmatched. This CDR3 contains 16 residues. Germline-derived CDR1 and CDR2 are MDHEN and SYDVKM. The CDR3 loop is CASSLRWQGALQALHF. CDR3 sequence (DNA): TGTGCCAGCAGTTTAAGGTGGCAGGGGGCGCTTCAGGCCCTCCACTTT. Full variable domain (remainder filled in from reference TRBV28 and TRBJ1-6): DVKVTQSSRYLVKRTGEKVFLECVQDMDHENMFWYRQDPGLGLRLIYFSYDVKMKEKGDIPEGYSVSREKKERFSLILESASTNQTSMYLCASSLRWQGALQALHFGNGTRLTVT.

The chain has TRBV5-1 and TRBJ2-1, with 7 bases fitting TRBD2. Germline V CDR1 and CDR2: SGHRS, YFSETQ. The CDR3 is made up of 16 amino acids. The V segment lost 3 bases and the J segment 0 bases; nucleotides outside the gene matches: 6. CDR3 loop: CASSWSGGSSYNEQFF. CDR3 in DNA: TGCGCCAGCAGCTGGTCCGGCGGGAGCTCCTACAATGAGCAGTTCTTC.

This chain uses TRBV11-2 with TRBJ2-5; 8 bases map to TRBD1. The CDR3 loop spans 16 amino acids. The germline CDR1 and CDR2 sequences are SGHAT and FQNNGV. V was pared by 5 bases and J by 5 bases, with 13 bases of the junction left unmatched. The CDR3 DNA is TGTGCCAGCAGCGCCGCCTGGACAGGGCCCGATGAGACCCAGTACTTC. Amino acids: CASSAAWTGPDETQYF.

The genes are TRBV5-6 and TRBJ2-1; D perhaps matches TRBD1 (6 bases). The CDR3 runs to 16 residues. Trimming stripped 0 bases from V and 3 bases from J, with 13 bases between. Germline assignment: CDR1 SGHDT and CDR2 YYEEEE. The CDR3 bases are TGTGCCAGCAGCTTGGGTCGGCAGGGGTTCTACAATGAGCAGTTCTTC. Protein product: CASSLGRQGFYNEQFF.

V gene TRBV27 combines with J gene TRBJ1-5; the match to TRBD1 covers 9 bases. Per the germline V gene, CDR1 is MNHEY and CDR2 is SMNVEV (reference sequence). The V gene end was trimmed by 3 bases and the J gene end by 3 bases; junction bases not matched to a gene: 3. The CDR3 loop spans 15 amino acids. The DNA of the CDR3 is TGTGCCAGCAGTTTGGGACAGGGCCCCAATCAGCCCCAGCATTTT. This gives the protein CASSLGQGPNQPQHF.

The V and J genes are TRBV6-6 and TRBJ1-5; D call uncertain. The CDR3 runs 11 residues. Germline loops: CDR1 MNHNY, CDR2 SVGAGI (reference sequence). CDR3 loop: CGAGLGQPQHF. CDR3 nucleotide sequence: TGTGGGGCAGGCTTGGGTCAGCCCCAGCATTTT.

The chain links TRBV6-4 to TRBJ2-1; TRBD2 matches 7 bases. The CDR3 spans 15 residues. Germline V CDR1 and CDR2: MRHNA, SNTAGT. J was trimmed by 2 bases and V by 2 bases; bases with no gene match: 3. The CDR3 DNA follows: TGTGCCAGCAGTGACATGGCGGGGGCCTACAATGAGCAGTTCTTC. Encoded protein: CASSDMAGAYNEQFF.

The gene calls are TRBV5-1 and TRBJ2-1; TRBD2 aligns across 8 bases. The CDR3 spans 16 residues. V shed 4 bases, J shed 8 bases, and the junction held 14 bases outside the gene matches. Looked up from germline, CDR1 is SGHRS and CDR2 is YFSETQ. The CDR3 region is CASSLRAGEVQYEQFF. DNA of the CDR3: TGCGCCAGCAGCCTAAGAGCGGGAGAGGTCCAATATGAGCAGTTCTTC.

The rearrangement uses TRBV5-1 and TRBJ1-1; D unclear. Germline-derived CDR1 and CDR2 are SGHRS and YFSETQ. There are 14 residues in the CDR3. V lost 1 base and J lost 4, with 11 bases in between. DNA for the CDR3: TGCGCCAGCAGCTTGTTGGGGAGGAGCACTGAAGCTTTCTTT. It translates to CASSLLGRSTEAFF.

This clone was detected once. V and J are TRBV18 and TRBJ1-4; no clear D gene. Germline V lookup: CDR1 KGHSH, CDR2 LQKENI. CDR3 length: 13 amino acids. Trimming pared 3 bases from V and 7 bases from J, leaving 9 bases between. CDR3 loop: CASSPRMGEKLFF. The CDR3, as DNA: TGTGCCAGCTCACCGAGGATGGGTGAAAAACTGTTTTTT.

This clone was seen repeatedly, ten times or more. The CDR3 loop is CASSTPDRAPRNEQFF. The CDR3 coding sequence is TGTGCCAGTAGTACCCCGGACAGGGCTCCTCGGAATGAGCAGTTCTTC. The genes are TRBV19 and TRBJ2-1; 8 bases agree with TRBD1. J lost 7 bases, V lost 4 bases, and 12 bases had no gene match. This CDR3 region has 16 residues. Germline loops: CDR1 LNHDA, CDR2 SQIVND (reference sequence).

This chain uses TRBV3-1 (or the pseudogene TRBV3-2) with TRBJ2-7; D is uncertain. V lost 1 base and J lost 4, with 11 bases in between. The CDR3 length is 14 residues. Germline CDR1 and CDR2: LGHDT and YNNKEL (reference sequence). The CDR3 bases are TGTGCCAGCAGCCAAGGCCGCCTGACTTACGAGCAGTACTTC. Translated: CASSQGRLTYEQYF.

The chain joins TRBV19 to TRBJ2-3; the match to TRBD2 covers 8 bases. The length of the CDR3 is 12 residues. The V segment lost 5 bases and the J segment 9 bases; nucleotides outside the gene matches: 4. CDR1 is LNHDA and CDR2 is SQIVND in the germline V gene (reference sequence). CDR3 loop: CASSQQRETQYF. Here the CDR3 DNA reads TGTGCCAGTAGTCAACAGCGGGAGACGCAGTATTTT.

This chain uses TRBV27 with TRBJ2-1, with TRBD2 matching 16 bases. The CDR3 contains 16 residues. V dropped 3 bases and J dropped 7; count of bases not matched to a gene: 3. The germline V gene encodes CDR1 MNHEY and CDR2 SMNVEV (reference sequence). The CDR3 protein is CASSFWGLAGGNEQFF. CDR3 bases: TGTGCCAGCAGTTTCTGGGGACTAGCGGGAGGGAATGAGCAGTTCTTC.

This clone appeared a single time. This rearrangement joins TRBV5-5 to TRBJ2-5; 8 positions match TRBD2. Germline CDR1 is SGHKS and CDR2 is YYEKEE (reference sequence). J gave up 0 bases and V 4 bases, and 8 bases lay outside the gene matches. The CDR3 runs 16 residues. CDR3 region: CASSLGLAVYQETQYF. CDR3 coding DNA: TGTGCCAGCAGCCTAGGACTAGCAGTGTACCAAGAGACCCAGTACTTC.

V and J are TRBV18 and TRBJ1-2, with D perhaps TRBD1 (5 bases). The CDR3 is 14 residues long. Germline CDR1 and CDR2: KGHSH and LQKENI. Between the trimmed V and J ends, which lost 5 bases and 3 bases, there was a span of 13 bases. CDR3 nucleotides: TGTGCCAGCTCATTACTAAGGGGCGACTATGGCTACACCTTC. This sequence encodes CASSLLRGDYGYTF.